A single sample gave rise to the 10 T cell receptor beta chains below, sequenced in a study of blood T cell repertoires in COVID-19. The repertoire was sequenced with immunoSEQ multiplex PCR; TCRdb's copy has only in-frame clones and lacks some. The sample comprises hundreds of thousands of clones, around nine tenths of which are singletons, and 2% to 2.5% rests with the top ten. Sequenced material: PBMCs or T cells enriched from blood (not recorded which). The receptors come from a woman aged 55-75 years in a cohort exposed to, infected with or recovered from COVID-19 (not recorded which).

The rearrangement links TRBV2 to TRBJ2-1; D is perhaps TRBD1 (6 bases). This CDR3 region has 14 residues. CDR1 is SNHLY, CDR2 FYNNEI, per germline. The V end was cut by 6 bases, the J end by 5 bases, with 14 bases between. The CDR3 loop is CASRAGQTNNEQFF. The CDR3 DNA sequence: TGTGCCAGCAGGGCAGGACAGACTAACAATGAGCAGTTCTTC.

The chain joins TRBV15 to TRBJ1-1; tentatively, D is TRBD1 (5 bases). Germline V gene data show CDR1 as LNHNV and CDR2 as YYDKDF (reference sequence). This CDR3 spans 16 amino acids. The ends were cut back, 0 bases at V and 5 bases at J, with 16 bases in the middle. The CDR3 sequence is CATSRDQGRGWTEAFF. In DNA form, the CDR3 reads TGTGCCACCAGCAGAGATCAAGGGAGGGGCTGGACTGAAGCTTTCTTT.

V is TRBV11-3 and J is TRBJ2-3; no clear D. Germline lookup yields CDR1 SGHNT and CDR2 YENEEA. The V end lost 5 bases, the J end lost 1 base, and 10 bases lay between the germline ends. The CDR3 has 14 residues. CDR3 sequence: CASSRRSGTDTQYF. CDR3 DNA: TGTGCCAGCAGCCGGAGAAGCGGCACAGATACGCAGTATTTT. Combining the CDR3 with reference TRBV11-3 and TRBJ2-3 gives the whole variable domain EAGVVQSPRYKIIEKKQPVAFWCNPISGHNTLYWYLQNLGQGPELLIRYENEEAVDDSQLPKDRFSAERLKGVDSTLKIQPAELGDSAVYLCASSRRSGTDTQYFGPGTRLTVL.

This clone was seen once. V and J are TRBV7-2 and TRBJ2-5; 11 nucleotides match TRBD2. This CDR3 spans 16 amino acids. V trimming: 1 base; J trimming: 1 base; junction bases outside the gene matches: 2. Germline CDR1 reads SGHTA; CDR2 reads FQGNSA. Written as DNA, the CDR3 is TGTGCCAGCAGCTTAGGGACTAGCGGGTCCCAAGAGACCCAGTACTTC. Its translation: CASSLGTSGSQETQYF.

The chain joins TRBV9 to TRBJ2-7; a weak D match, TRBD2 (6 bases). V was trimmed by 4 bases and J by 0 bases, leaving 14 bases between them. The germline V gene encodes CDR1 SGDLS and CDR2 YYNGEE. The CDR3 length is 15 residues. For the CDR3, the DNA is TGTGCCAGCAGCCGCTGGGGGGAGAGCTCCTACGAGCAGTACTTC. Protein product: CASSRWGESSYEQYF.

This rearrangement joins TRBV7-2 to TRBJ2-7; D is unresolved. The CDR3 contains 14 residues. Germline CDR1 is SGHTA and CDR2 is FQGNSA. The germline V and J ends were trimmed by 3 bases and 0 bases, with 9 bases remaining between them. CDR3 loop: CASSFASNSYEQYF. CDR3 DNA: TGTGCCAGCAGCTTTGCAAGCAACTCCTACGAGCAGTACTTC.

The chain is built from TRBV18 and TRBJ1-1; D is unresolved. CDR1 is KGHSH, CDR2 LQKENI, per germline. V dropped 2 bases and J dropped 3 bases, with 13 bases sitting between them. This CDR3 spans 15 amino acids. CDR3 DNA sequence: TGTGCCAGCTCACCAGTCCCGGGTTCGTACACTGAAGCTTTCTTT. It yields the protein CASSPVPGSYTEAFF. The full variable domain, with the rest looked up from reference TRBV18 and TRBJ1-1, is NAGVMQNPRHLVRRRGQEARLRCSPMKGHSHVYWYRQLPEEGLKFMVYLQKENIIDESGMPKERFSAEFPKEGPSILRIQQVVRGDSAAYFCASSPVPGSYTEAFFGQGTRLTVV.

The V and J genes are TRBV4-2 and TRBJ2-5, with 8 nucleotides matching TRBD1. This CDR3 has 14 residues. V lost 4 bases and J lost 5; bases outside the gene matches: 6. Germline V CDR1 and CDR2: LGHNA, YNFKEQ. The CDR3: CASSLGTGGETQYF. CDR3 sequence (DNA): TGTGCCAGCAGCCTCGGGACAGGAGGGGAGACCCAGTACTTC.

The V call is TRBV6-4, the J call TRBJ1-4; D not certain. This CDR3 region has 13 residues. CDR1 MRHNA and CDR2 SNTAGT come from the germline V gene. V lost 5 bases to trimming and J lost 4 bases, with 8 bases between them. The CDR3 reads CASSKEINEKLFF. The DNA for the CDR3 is TGTGCCAGCAGTAAAGAGATTAATGAAAAACTGTTTTTT.

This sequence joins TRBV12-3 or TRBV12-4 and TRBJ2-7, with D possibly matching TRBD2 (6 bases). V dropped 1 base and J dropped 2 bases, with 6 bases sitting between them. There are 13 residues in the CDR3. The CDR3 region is CASSLGEAYEQYF. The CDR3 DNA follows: TGTGCCAGCAGTTTAGGGGAGGCCTACGAGCAGTACTTC.